The clone carrying this T cell receptor beta chain occurred a few times. What it recognizes is unknown. The record originates from a study of beta chain features in type 1 diabetes. General study results and limits: For cells with high TCR expression, cDNA sequencing could yield over-representation. Moderately but significantly shorter TCRB CDR3s were found in Type 1 diabetes patients in all four CD4+ subsets. Still unanswered here is whether HLA type influences TCRB rearrangement.

As every portion of the isolated RNA was reverse transcribed, the sequencing read expressed TCRB transcripts. Each sample of naive, central memory or regulatory T cells had, on average, around 3.3 million reads. Clones were read by immunoSEQ multiplex PCR, and TCRdb kept only the in-frame ones, dropping some. Found here are around 180,000 clones, approximately 8.1% of them singletons; the top ten hold 0.5%. In all sorted populations, purity surpassed 98%. This receptor was obtained from a young man with type 1 diabetes. Material: central memory CD4+ T cells from blood.

As DNA, the CDR3 is TGTGCCAGTAGTATAGGACCGGGGGGCCGAGGAGAGACCCAGTACTTC. Its protein is CASSIGPGGRGETQYF. V gene TRBV19 combines with J gene TRBJ2-5; tentatively, D is TRBD2 (7 bases). This CDR3 has 16 residues. Per germline, CDR1 LNHDA and CDR2 SQIVND (reference sequence). The V gene lost 1 base and the J gene lost 4 bases, with 16 bases spanning the gap.